The sequence of this T cell receptor beta chain was determined in a study of blood T cell repertoires in COVID-19. Study-wide context: Acute and convalescent COVID-19 samples came from the United States, Italy and Spain.

TCRdb keeps only in-frame clones here, not all; method: immunoSEQ multiplex PCR. The sample lists about 110,000 clones, 70% to 85% occurring once. Trimming left V 0 bases short and J 9 bases short, with 7 bases between. Germline-derived CDR1 and CDR2 are SGDLS and YYNGEE. This CDR3 region has 12 residues. The receptor's source is a human donor with acute or convalescent COVID-19. The donor label of this sample is uncertain. V usage is TRBV9 and J usage is TRBJ2-1; D gene unclear. Sequencing was carried out using peripheral blood. The CDR3 loop is CASSVAPREQFF. CDR3 coding DNA: TGTGCCAGCAGCGTAGCCCCCCGTGAGCAGTTCTTC.